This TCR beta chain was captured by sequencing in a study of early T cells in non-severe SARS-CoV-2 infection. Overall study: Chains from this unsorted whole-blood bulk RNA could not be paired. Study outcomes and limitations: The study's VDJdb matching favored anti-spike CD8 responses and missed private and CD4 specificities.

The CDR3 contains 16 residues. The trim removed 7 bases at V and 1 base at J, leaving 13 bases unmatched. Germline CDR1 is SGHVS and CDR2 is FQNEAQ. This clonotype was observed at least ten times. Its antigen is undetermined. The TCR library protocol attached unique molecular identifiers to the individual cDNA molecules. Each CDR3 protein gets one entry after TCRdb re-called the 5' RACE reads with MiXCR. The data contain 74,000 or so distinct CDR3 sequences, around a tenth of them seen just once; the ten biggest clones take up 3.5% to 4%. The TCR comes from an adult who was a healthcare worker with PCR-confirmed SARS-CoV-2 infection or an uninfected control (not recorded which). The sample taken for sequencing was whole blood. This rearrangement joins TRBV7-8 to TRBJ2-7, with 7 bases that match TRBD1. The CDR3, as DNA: TGTGCCAGCAACGGACAGGTCACAGTAGGATCCTACGAGCAGTACTTC. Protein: CASNGQVTVGSYEQYF.